Shown below are 22 T cell receptor beta chains from a single sample sequenced in a study of T cells in Graves' hyperthyroidism and ophthalmopathy. RNA transcripts yielded amplified TCR beta CDR3 regions. The TCR CDR3 was amplified in a first-round RT-PCR using the HTBI primer set. Each CDR3 protein is one row after TCRdb ran MiXCR on the multiplex PCR reads. The sample has roughly 570,000 distinct CDR3 sequences; 46% are singletons. The sequencing sample was made of peripheral blood or thyroid tissue (not recorded which). All receptors derive from a woman aged 18-30 years with Graves' hyperthyroidism.

This sequence joins TRBV19 and TRBJ2-7, with D perhaps TRBD1 (5 bases). The V gene lost 8 bases and the J gene lost 2 bases, with 16 bases spanning the gap. Germline V lookup: CDR1 LNHDA, CDR2 SQIVND (reference sequence). The CDR3 length is 14 residues. The CDR3: CASAYDQGAYEQYF. CDR3 nucleotide sequence: TGTGCCAGTGCCTATGACCAGGGTGCCTACGAGCAGTACTTC.

This clonotype has a count of ten or more. This chain uses TRBV5-5 with TRBJ1-5; a weak D match, TRBD1 (5 bases). This CDR3 spans 15 amino acids. Trimming took 4 bases from V and 1 from J, leaving 12 bases between them. Per germline, CDR1 SGHKS and CDR2 YYEKEE (reference sequence). CDR3 residues: CASSTKGQSNQPQHF. The CDR3 DNA reads TGTGCCAGCAGCACAAAGGGGCAAAGCAATCAGCCCCAGCATTTT. Drawing the rest from reference TRBV5-5 and TRBJ1-5, the complete variable domain is DAGVTQSPTHLIKTRGQQVTLRCSPISGHKSVSWYQQVLGQGPQFIFQYYEKEERGRGNFPDRFSARQFPNYSSELNVNALLLGDSALYLCASSTKGQSNQPQHFGDGTRLSIL.

The chain recombines TRBV11-1 with TRBJ1-1; 7 bases line up with TRBD1. CDR3 length equals 15 residues. Trimming took 6 bases from V and 3 from J; bases not matched to a gene: 10. The germline V gene encodes CDR1 SGHAT and CDR2 FQDESV (reference sequence). DNA for the CDR3: TGTGCCAGCAGGCCAAAGACAGGGTTGGACACTGAAGCTTTCTTT. This sequence encodes CASRPKTGLDTEAFF.

CDR3 nucleotide sequence: TGTGCCAGCACCAGGTGGAGGCAAGAGACCCAGTACTTC. This sequence encodes CASTRWRQETQYF. This chain joins TRBV6-5 and TRBJ2-5, with D perhaps TRBD2 (5 bases). The germline CDR1 and CDR2 sequences are MNHEY and SVGAGI. V was trimmed by 7 bases and J by 2 bases, leaving 11 bases between them. This CDR3 spans 13 amino acids.

At least ten counts were recorded for this clonotype. The chain has TRBV6-6 and TRBJ2-7; D unclear. Germline V CDR1 and CDR2: MNHNY, SVGAGI (reference sequence). The CDR3 covers 13 residues. The ends were cut back, 6 bases at V and 5 bases at J, with 14 bases in the middle. CDR3 in DNA: TGTGCCAGCAGCCGAGACACAATCGACGAGCAGTACTTC. Protein product: CASSRDTIDEQYF.

This clonotype was counted many times. CDR3: CASSSPGQGVWQETQYF. Written as DNA, the CDR3 is TGTGCCAGCAGCTCTCCGGGACAGGGTGTGTGGCAAGAGACCCAGTACTTC. The rearrangement joins TRBV7-9 to TRBJ2-5, with 9 bases identical to TRBD1. Trimming at V came to 4 bases and at J to 2 bases, leaving 11 bases not matched to a gene. Germline lookup yields CDR1 SEHNR and CDR2 FQNEAQ (reference sequence). The CDR3 is 17 amino acids.

J is TRBJ1-2 and V is TRBV25-1, with 7 bases lining up with TRBD1. The germline gives CDR1 MGHDK, CDR2 SYGVNS. V lost 4 bases and J lost 5; bases outside the gene matches: 13. The CDR3 is 16 amino acids. CDR3 loop: CASSATNRGTQYGYTF. DNA of the CDR3: TGTGCCAGCAGTGCTACAAACAGGGGAACCCAATATGGCTACACCTTC.

The rearrangement uses TRBV25-1 and TRBJ1-2; a weak D match, TRBD1 (6 bases). The CDR3 runs to 16 residues. Germline CDR1 is MGHDK and CDR2 is SYGVNS. Trimming pared 1 base from V and 2 bases from J, leaving 14 bases between. CDR3 sequence reads: CASSEFGTLSNYGYTF. DNA of the CDR3: TGTGCCAGCAGTGAATTCGGGACACTTTCAAACTATGGCTACACCTTC.

In its sample, this clonotype was seen a few times. The rearrangement links TRBV7-3 to TRBJ2-1; TRBD1 might be the D (5 bases). The V end was cut by 2 bases, the J end by 2 bases, with 10 bases between. Per germline, CDR1 SGHTA and CDR2 FQGTGA. CDR3 length equals 15 residues. CDR3 region: CASSLSRGPYNEQFF. In nucleotides, the CDR3 is TGTGCCAGCAGCTTATCTAGGGGCCCCTACAATGAGCAGTTCTTC.

J is TRBJ1-1 and V is TRBV7-8, with TRBD1 matching over 9 bases. Per the germline V gene, CDR1 is SGHVS and CDR2 is FQNEAQ. The CDR3 covers 15 residues. V lost 2 bases and J lost 4; bases outside the gene matches: 5. Here the CDR3 reads CASSLSGQGSTEAFF. CDR3 coding DNA: TGTGCCAGCAGCTTATCGGGACAGGGCTCCACTGAAGCTTTCTTT.

This chain links TRBV7-3 with TRBJ1-6; the D is unclear. V lost 5 bases, J lost 8 bases, and 16 bases lay in between. The CDR3 runs to 15 residues. Germline CDR1 reads SGHTA; CDR2 reads FQGTGA. CDR3 in amino acids: CASSPVMLGDSPLHF. The CDR3 DNA sequence: TGTGCCAGCAGCCCTGTGATGTTGGGCGATTCACCCCTCCACTTT.

The rearrangement joins TRBV7-2 to TRBJ1-4; D remains ambiguous. The CDR3 is 14 amino acids. The germline gives CDR1 SGHTA, CDR2 FQGNSA. With 3 bases removed from V and 6 bases from J, the gap between germline ends came to 11 bases. The CDR3 region has the DNA TGTGCCAGCAGCTTGAAGCGCACAGATGAAAAACTGTTTTTT. This encodes CASSLKRTDEKLFF.

The rearrangement links TRBV5-4 to TRBJ1-1; D perhaps matches TRBD1 (5 bases). Germline V gene lookup returns CDR1 SGHNT and CDR2 YYREEE (reference sequence). The CDR3 totals 15 residues. V shed 4 bases and J shed 0 bases, with 13 bases lying between them. CDR3: CASSKADKLNTEAFF. In nucleotides, the CDR3 is TGTGCCAGCAGCAAGGCGGACAAATTGAACACTGAAGCTTTCTTT.

This CDR3 is CATSREVGDHSGNTIYF. Written as DNA, the CDR3 is TGTGCCACCAGCAGAGAAGTAGGGGATCACTCTGGAAACACCATATATTTT. The J gene is TRBJ1-3, the V gene TRBV15, with a possible D match to TRBD1 (5 bases). The CDR3 runs to 17 residues. Trimming stripped 0 bases from V and 0 bases from J, with 12 bases between. In germline, CDR1 is LNHNV, CDR2 YYDKDF (reference sequence). Filled out from reference TRBV15 and TRBJ1-3, the complete variable domain reads DAMVIQNPRYQVTQFGKPVTLSCSQTLNHNVMYWYQQKSSQAPKLLFHYYDKDFNNEADTPDNFQSRRPNTSFCFLDIRSPGLGDTAMYLCATSREVGDHSGNTIYFGEGSWLTVV.

The chain recombines TRBV20-1 with TRBJ1-2, with TRBD1 identical over 9 bases. The V gene end was trimmed by 5 bases and the J gene end by 2 bases; junction bases not matched to a gene: 3. CDR3 length equals 13 residues. The germline gives CDR1 DFQATT, CDR2 SNEGSKA (reference sequence). The chain's CDR3 is CSALGTGNYGYTF. The CDR3 bases are TGCAGTGCTCTTGGGACAGGGAACTATGGCTACACCTTC.

Ten or more counts support this clonotype. The CDR3 coding sequence is TGTGCCACCTCCGCGGGGGGTAACACTGAAGCTTTCTTT. It translates to CATSAGGNTEAFF. This chain joins TRBV28 and TRBJ1-1; TRBD1 is a possible D gene (5 bases). With 10 bases removed from V and 2 bases from J, the gap between germline ends came to 14 bases. The germline V gene encodes CDR1 MDHEN and CDR2 SYDVKM. This CDR3 has 13 residues.

This clonotype showed up just once. The chain couples TRBV5-1 to TRBJ1-5; D might be TRBD1 (6 bases). From germline, CDR1 is SGHRS and CDR2 YFSETQ. V was trimmed by 5 bases and J by 9 bases, leaving 18 bases between them. The CDR3 has 14 residues. The CDR3 region is CASSLSQGGRPQHF. CDR3 in DNA: TGCGCCAGCAGTTTGTCACAGGGAGGTCGGCCCCAGCATTTT.

This chain uses TRBV11-3 with TRBJ2-2; the match to TRBD1 covers 8 bases. From germline, CDR1 is SGHNT and CDR2 YENEEA. This CDR3 has 15 amino acids. V dropped 5 bases and J dropped 5; count of bases not matched to a gene: 7. In nucleotides, the CDR3 is TGTGCCAGCAGCCCGCAGGGGGCGCTAACCGGGGAGCTGTTTTTT. Amino acids: CASSPQGALTGELFF.

Many counts were recorded for this clonotype. The V gene is TRBV19, the J gene TRBJ2-7; D gene ambiguous. The CDR3 has 13 residues. Trimming shortened V by 7 bases and J by 5 bases, and 15 bases separated the two germline ends. CDR1 LNHDA and CDR2 SQIVND come from the germline V gene (reference sequence). In DNA form, the CDR3 reads TGTGCCAGTACCGCACCCCTTACGCACGAGCAGTACTTC. Translation: CASTAPLTHEQYF. The full variable domain, completed using reference TRBV19 and TRBJ2-7, is DGGITQSPKYLFRKEGQNVTLSCEQNLNHDAMYWYRQDPGQGLRLIYYSQIVNDFQKGDIAEGYSVSREKKESFPLTVTSAQKNPTAFYLCASTAPLTHEQYFGPGTRLTVT.

This clonotype was observed at least ten times. The junction does not match germline at one end; this may be a read error. The V gene is TRBV12-3 or TRBV12-4, the J gene TRBJ1-3; tentatively, D is TRBD1 (6 bases). The CDR3 runs 10 residues. The CDR3 nucleotides read TGTGCCAGCAGTTTGGGGGCACGGGATTTT. Translating it yields CASSLGARDF.

This clonotype came up many times. The chain links TRBV6-5 to TRBJ1-2; TRBD1 matches 9 bases. V gave up 5 bases and J gave up 7 bases; unmatched junction bases: 5. Germline lookup yields CDR1 MNHEY and CDR2 SVGAGI. This CDR3 comprises 13 residues. CDR3 DNA sequence: TGTGCCAGCAGTCCCCGGGACAGGGCTGGCTACACCTTC. This gives the protein CASSPRDRAGYTF.

This clonotype has just a few counts. The CDR3 DNA follows: TGTGCCAGTAGTAATTTAGGGTTAAGCTCTGGGGCCAACGTCCTGACTTTC. This encodes CASSNLGLSSGANVLTF. The rearrangement joins TRBV19 to TRBJ2-6; unclear D gene. Between the trimmed V and J ends, which lost 4 bases and 0 bases, there was a span of 13 bases. The V gene's germline CDR1 is LNHDA and CDR2 SQIVND (reference sequence). This CDR3 spans 17 amino acids.